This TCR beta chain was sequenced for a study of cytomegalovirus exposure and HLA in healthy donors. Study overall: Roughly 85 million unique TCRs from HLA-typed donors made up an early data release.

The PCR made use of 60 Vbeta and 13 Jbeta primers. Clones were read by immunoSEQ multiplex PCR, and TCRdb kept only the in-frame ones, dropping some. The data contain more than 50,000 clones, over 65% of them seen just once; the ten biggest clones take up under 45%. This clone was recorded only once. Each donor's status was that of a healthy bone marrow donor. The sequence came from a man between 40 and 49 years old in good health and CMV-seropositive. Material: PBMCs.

Written as DNA, the CDR3 is TGTGCCAGCAGCCGACAGCACAATCAGCCCCAGCATTTT. Amino acid sequence: CASSRQHNQPQHF. The genes are TRBV7-2 and TRBJ1-5, with a weak D call TRBD1 (5 bases). CDR3 length: 13 residues. Deletions cut 5 bases from V and 3 bases from J, with 8 bases between. CDR1 is SGHTA and CDR2 is FQGNSA in the germline V gene.